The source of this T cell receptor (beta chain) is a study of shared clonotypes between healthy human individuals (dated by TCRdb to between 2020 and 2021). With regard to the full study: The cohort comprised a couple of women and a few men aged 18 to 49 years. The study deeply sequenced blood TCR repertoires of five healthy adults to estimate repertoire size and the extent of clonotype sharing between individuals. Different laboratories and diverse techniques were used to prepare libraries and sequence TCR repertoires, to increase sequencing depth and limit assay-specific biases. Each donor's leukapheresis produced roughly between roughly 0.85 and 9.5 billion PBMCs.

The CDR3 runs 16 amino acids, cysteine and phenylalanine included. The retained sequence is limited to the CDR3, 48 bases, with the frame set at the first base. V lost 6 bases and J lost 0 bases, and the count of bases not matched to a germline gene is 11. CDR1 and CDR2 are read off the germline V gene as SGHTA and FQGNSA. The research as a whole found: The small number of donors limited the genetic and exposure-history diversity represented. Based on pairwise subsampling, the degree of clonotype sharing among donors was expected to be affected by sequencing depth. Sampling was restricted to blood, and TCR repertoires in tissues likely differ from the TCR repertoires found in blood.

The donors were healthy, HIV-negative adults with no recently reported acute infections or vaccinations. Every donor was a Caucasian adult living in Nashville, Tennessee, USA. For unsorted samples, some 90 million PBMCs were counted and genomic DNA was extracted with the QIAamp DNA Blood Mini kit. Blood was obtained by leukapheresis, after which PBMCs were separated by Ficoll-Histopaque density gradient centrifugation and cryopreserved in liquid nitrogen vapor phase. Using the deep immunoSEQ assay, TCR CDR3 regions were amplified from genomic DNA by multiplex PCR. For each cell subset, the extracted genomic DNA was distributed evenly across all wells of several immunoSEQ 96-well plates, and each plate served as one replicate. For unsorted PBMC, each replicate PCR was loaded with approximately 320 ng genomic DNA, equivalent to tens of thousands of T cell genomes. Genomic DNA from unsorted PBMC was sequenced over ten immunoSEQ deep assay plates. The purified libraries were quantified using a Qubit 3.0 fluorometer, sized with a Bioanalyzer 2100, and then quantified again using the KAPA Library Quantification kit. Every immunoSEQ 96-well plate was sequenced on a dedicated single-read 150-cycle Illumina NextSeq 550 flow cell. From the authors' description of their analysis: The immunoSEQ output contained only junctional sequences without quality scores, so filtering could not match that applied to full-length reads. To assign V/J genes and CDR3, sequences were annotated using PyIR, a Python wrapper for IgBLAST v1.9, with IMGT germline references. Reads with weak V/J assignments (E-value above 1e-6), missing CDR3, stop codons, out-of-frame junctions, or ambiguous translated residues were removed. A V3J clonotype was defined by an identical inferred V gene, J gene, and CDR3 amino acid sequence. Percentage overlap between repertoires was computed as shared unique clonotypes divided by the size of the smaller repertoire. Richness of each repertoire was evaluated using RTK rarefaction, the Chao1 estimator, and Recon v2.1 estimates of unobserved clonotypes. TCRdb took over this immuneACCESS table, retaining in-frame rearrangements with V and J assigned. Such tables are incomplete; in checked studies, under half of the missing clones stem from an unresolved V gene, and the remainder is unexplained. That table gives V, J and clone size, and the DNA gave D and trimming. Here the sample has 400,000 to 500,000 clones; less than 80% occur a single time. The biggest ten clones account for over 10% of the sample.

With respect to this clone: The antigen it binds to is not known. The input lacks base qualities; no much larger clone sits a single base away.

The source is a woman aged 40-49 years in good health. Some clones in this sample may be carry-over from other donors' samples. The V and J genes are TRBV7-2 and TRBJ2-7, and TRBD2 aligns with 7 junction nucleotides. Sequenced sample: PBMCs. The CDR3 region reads CASRLGGASASYEQYF. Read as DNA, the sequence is TGTGCCAGCAGGTTGGGAGGGGCTAGCGCCTCCTACGAGCAGTACTTC.